This T cell receptor beta chain was found in a study of beta chain features in type 1 diabetes. About the study: Across the samples, some 99 million sorted cells were examined in total. General study findings and limits: The question left open here concerned HLA type influencing TCRB rearrangement.

Expressed TCRB transcripts got sequenced, as all isolated RNA was reverse transcribed. Here immunoSEQ multiplex PCR was the method, and the copy in TCRdb shows in-frame clones only, minus some. Of 850,000 to 900,000 clones in the sample, about a sixth are singletons; the top ten hold 0.02% to 0.03%. Note on this clone: Its antigen is still unknown. Other nucleotide sequences in the sample specify the same CDR3.

The CDR3 sequence is 11 residues long. The V end lost 1 base, the J end lost 6 bases, and 1 base lay between the germline ends. Per the germline V gene, CDR1 is LGHNA and CDR2 is YNFKEQ. Sequencing was performed on naive CD4+ T cells from blood. This receptor was taken from a woman between 18 and 29 years old in good health. J is TRBJ2-1 and V is TRBV4-2; no clear D gene. For the CDR3, the DNA is TGTGCCAGCAGCCAAGGCAATGAGCAGTTCTTC. Translated, it gives CASSQGNEQFF.